There are a few counts of the clone carrying this TCR beta chain. Amplified TCR beta CDR3 regions derived from RNA transcripts. In the first-round RT-PCR of the TCR CDR3, the HTBI primer set was used. TCRdb analysed the multiplex PCR reads with MiXCR anew, one entry per CDR3 protein. This table holds approximately 410,000 distinct CDR3 sequences, 14% to 15% found once. With 0 bases removed from V and 5 bases from J, the gap between germline ends came to 11 bases. The CDR3 extends over 15 amino acids. The germline CDR1 and CDR2 sequences are SGDLS and YYNGEE. The sample belongs to a study of T cells in Graves' hyperthyroidism and ophthalmopathy.

This receptor was identified in a man younger than 35 with Graves' ophthalmopathy. Sequencing used blood. The chain uses TRBV9 and TRBJ2-2, with D tentatively TRBD1 or TRBD2 (5 bases each). The CDR3: CASSVGAGSTGELFF. The CDR3 DNA follows: TGTGCCAGCAGCGTAGGGGCAGGGAGTACCGGGGAGCTGTTTTTT.